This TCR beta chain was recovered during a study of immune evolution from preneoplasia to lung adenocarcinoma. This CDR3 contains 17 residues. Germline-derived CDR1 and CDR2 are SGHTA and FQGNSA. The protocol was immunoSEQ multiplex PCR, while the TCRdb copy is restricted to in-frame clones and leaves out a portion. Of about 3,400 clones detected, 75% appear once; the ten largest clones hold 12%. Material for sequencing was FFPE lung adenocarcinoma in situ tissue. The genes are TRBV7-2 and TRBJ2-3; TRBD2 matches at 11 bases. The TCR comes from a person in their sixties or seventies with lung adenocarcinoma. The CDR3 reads CVNGTELAGGCRDTQYF. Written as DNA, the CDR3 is TGTGTCAACGGGACAGAGCTAGCGGGGGGTTGTAGAGATACGCAGTATTTT.